These 3 T cell receptor beta chains were sequenced from one sample in a study of cytomegalovirus exposure and HLA in healthy donors. The PCR had 60 Vbeta and 13 Jbeta primers. The repertoire was sequenced with immunoSEQ multiplex PCR; TCRdb's copy has only in-frame clones and lacks some. The sample contains roughly 61,000 clones, 80% of which appear only once. The sample comprised PBMCs. These receptors were obtained from a male donor in good health and CMV-seronegative.

The J gene is TRBJ1-3, the V gene TRBV4-2; maybe TRBD1 (5 bases). CDR1 and CDR2 from the germline V gene are LGHNA and YNFKEQ. Deletions cut 4 bases from V and 7 bases from J, with 11 bases between. CDR3 length: 13 residues. CDR3 nucleotides: TGTGCCAGCAGCCCCCGACGGGGGAACACCATATATTTT. It specifies CASSPRRGNTIYF.

The count of this clone is one. The chain has TRBV5-6 and TRBJ2-7; D not resolved. Germline CDR1 reads SGHDT; CDR2 reads YYEEEE. This CDR3 is 15 amino acids long. The germline V and J ends were trimmed by 0 bases and 5 bases, with 15 bases remaining between them. DNA for the CDR3: TGTGCCAGCAGCTTGGTCCGCAGCGTCCCCGACGAGCAGTACTTC. Protein product: CASSLVRSVPDEQYF.

J is TRBJ2-7 and V is TRBV7-2; 15 nucleotides match TRBD2. V trimming: 5 bases; J trimming: 12 bases; junction bases outside the gene matches: 8. CDR1 is SGHTA, CDR2 FQGNSA, per germline. The CDR3 loop spans 14 amino acids. CDR3 nucleotides: TGTGCCAGCAGCCCCTCGGGACTAGCGGGGGGTAGGTACTTC. Translated: CASSPSGLAGGRYF.